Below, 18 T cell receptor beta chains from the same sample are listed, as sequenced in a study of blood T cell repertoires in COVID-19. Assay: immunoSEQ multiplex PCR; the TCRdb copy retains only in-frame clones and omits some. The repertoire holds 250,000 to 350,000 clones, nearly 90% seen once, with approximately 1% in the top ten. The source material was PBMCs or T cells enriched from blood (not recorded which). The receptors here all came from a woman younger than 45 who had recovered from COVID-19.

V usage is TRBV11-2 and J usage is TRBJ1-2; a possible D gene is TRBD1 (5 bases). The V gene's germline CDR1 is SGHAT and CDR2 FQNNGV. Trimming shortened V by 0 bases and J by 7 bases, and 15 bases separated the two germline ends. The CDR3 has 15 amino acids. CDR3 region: CASSLDPWQGGGYTF. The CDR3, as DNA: TGTGCCAGCAGCTTAGATCCGTGGCAGGGTGGTGGCTACACCTTC.

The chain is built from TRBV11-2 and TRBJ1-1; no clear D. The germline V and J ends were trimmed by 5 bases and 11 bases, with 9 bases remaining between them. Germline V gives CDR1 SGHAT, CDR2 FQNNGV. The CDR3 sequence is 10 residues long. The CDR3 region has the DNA TGTGCCAGCAGCCCGAGTCCTGCTTTCTTT. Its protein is CASSPSPAFF. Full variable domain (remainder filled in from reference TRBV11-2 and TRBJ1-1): EAGVAQSPRYKIIEKRQSVAFWCNPISGHATLYWYQQILGQGPKLLIQFQNNGVVDDSQLPKDRFSAERLKGVDSTLKIQPAKLEDSAVYLCASSPSPAFFGQGTRLTVV.

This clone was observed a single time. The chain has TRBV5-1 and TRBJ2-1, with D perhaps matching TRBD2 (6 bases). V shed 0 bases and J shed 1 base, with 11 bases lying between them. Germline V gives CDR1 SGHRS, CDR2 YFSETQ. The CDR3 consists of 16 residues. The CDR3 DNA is TGCGCCAGCAGCTTGGGGGCGGGACCTTCCTACAATGAGCAGTTCTTC. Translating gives CASSLGAGPSYNEQFF. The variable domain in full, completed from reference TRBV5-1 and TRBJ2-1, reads KAGVTQTPRYLIKTRGQQVTLSCSPISGHRSVSWYQQTPGQGLQFLFEYFSETQRNKGNFPGRFSGRQFSNSRSEMNVSTLELGDSALYLCASSLGAGPSYNEQFFGPGTRLTVL.

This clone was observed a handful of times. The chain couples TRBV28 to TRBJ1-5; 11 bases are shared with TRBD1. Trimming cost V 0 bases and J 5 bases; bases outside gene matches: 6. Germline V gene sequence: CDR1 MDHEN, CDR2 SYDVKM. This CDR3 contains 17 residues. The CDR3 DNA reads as TGTGCCAGCAGTTTATGGCAGGGACAGGGGGGGGATCAGCCCCAGCATTTT. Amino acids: CASSLWQGQGGDQPQHF. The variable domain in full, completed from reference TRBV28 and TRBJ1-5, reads DVKVTQSSRYLVKRTGEKVFLECVQDMDHENMFWYRQDPGLGLRLIYFSYDVKMKEKGDIPEGYSVSREKKERFSLILESASTNQTSMYLCASSLWQGQGGDQPQHFGDGTRLSIL.

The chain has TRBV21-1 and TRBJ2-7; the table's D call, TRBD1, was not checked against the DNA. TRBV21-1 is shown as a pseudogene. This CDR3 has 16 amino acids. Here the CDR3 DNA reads TGTGCCAGCAGCCCCAATGGAGAAGGGGGTACGACGGAGCAGTACTTC. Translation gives CASSPNGEGGTTEQYF.

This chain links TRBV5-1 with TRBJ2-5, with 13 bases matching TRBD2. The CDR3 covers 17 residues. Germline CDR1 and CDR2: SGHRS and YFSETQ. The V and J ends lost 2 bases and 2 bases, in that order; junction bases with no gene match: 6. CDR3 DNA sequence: TGCGCCAGCAGCTTTTTCCCGGGACTAGCGGGGCAAGAGACCCAGTACTTC. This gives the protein CASSFFPGLAGQETQYF. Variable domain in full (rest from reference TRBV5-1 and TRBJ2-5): KAGVTQTPRYLIKTRGQQVTLSCSPISGHRSVSWYQQTPGQGLQFLFEYFSETQRNKGNFPGRFSGRQFSNSRSEMNVSTLELGDSALYLCASSFFPGLAGQETQYFGPGTRLLVL.

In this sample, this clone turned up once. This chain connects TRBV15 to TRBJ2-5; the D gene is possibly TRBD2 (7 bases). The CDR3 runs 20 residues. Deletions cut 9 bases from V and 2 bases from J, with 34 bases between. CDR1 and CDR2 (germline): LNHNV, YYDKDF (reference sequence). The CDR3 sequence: CATGGATRWGSQSFQETQYF. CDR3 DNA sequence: TGTGCCACAGGGGGGGCGACCCGGTGGGGGTCACAGAGTTTTCAAGAGACCCAGTACTTC.

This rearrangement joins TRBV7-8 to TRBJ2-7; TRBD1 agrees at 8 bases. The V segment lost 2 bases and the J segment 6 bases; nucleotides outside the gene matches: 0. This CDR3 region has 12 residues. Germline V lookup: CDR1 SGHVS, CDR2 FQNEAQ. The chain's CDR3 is CASSLTGGEQYF. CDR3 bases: TGTGCCAGCAGCTTAACAGGGGGCGAGCAGTACTTC.

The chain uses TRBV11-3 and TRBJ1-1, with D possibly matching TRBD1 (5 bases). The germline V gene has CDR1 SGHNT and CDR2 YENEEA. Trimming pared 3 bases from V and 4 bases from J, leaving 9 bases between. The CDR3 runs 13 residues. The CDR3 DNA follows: TGTGCCAGCAGCTTGGGAAGGGGCACTGAAGCTTTCTTT. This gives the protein CASSLGRGTEAFF.

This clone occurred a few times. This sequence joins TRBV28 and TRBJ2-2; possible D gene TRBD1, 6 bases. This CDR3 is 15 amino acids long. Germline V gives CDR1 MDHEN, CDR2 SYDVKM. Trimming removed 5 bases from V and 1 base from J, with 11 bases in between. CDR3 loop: CASSPTDRNTGELFF. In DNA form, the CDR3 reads TGTGCCAGCAGTCCCACGGACAGGAACACCGGGGAGCTGTTTTTT.

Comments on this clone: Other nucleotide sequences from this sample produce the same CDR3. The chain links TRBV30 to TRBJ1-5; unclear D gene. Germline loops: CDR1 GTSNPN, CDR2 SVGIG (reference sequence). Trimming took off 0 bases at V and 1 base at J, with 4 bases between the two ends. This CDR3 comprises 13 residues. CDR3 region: CAWSVLSNQPQHF. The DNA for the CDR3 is TGTGCCTGGAGTGTCCTGAGCAATCAGCCCCAGCATTTT. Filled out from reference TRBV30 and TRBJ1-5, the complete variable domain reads SQTIHQWPATLVQPVGSPLSLECTVEGTSNPNLYWYRQAAGRGLQLLFYSVGIGQISSEVPQNLSASRPQDRQFILSSKKLLLSDSGFYLCAWSVLSNQPQHFGDGTRLSIL.

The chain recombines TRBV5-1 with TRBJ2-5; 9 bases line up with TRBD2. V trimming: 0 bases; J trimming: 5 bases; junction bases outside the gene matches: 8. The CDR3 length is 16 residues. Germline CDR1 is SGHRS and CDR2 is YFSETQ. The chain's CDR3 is CASSLAPAGGGETQYF. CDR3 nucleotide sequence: TGCGCCAGCAGCTTGGCCCCCGCGGGAGGGGGGGAGACCCAGTACTTC.

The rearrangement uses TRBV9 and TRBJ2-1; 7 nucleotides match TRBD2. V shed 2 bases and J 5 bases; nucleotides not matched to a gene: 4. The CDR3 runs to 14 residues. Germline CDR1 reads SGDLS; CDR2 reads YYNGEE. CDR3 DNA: TGTGCCAGCAGCGTGGCGGGAGTGGACAATGAGCAGTTCTTC. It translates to CASSVAGVDNEQFF.

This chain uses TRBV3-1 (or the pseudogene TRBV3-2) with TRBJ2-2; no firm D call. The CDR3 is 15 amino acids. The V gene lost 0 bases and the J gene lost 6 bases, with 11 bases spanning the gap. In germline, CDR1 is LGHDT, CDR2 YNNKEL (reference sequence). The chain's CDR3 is CASSQEITAAGELFF. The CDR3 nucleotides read TGTGCCAGCAGCCAAGAGATAACCGCGGCCGGGGAGCTGTTTTTT.

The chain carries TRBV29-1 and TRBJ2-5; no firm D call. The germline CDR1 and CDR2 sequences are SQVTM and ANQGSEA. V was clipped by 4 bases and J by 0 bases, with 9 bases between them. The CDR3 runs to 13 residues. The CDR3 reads CSVGVVNQETQYF. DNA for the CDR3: TGCAGCGTTGGTGTAGTTAACCAAGAGACCCAGTACTTC. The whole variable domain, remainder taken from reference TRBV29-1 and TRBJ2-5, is SAVISQKPSRDICQRGTSLTIQCQVDSQVTMMFWYRQQPGQSLTLIATANQGSEATYESGFVIDKFPISRPNLTFSTLTVSNMSPEDSSIYLCSVGVVNQETQYFGPGTRLLVL.

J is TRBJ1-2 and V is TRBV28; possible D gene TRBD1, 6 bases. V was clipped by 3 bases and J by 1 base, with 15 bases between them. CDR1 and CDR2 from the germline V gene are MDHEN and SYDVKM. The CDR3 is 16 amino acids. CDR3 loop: CASSFRQGYYNYGYTF. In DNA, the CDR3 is TGTGCCAGCAGTTTTCGTCAGGGGTATTATAACTATGGCTACACCTTC.

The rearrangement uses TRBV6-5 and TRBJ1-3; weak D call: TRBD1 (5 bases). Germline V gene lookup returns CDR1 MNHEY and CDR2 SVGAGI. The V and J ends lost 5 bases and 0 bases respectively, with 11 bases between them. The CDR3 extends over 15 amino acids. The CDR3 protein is CASSPTGFSGNTIYF. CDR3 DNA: TGTGCCAGCAGTCCTACAGGATTCTCTGGAAACACCATATATTTT.

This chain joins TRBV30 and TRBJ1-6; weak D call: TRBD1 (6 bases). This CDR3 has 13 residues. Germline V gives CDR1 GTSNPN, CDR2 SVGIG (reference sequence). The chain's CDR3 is CARKVGAGSPLHF. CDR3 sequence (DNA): TGTGCTCGGAAGGTGGGGGCCGGTTCACCCCTCCACTTT. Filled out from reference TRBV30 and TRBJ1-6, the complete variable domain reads SQTIHQWPATLVQPVGSPLSLECTVEGTSNPNLYWYRQAAGRGLQLLFYSVGIGQISSEVPQNLSASRPQDRQFILSSKKLLLSDSGFYLCARKVGAGSPLHFGNGTRLTVT.